This entry lists 18 T cell receptor beta chains sequenced from one sample in a study of blood T cell repertoires in COVID-19. Method: immunoSEQ multiplex PCR; TCRdb's copy keeps in-frame clones and lacks some. The sample has 50,000 to 70,000 clones; under 80% are singletons. Sequences were obtained from PBMCs or T cells enriched from blood (not recorded which). The receptors shown here come from a woman aged 55-69 years who had been exposed to COVID-19.

The chain combines TRBV2 with TRBJ2-2; 9 nucleotides agree with TRBD1. Germline assignment: CDR1 SNHLY and CDR2 FYNNEI. V lost 6 bases and J lost 5; bases outside the gene matches: 7. The CDR3 contains 15 residues. The CDR3 reads CASRVDRGGTGELFF. The CDR3 DNA reads TGTGCCAGCAGGGTGGACAGGGGAGGAACCGGGGAGCTGTTTTTT.

V gene TRBV28 combines with J gene TRBJ2-1; the D gene is possibly TRBD2 (6 bases). Germline loops: CDR1 MDHEN, CDR2 SYDVKM. The ends were cut back, 6 bases at V and 0 bases at J, with 18 bases in the middle. The CDR3 runs 17 residues. This chain's CDR3 is CASSSSTFGGSYNEQFF. The DNA for the CDR3 is TGTGCCAGCAGCTCATCAACCTTCGGGGGCTCCTACAATGAGCAGTTCTTC.

The chain employs TRBV6-5 and TRBJ1-2, with a tentative D call TRBD1 (6 bases). The CDR3 covers 13 residues. V lost 2 bases to trimming and J lost 7 bases, with 11 bases between them. CDR1 MNHEY and CDR2 SVGAGI come from the germline V gene. CDR3 bases: TGTGCCAGCAGTTACACCAACAGGGCTGGCTACACCTTC. This codes for CASSYTNRAGYTF.

The chain recombines TRBV7-2 with TRBJ2-7; 10 positions match TRBD2. CDR3 length: 16 amino acids. V shed 5 bases, J shed 4 bases, and the junction held 11 bases outside the gene matches. Germline V gene lookup returns CDR1 SGHTA and CDR2 FQGNSA. CDR3 DNA: TGTGCCAGCAGCAAAAGGGGTAGCGGGGGGTCTTACGAGCAGTACTTC. It is translated as CASSKRGSGGSYEQYF.

The CDR3 loop is CASSQIEGYGYTF. The DNA of the CDR3 is TGTGCCAGCAGCCAGATCGAGGGCTATGGCTACACCTTC. V is TRBV16 and J is TRBJ1-2; no firm D call. The germline V gene has CDR1 KGHSY and CDR2 FQNENV. The V and J ends lost 3 bases and 4 bases respectively, with 9 bases between them. The CDR3 is 13 residues long.

This chain uses TRBV28 with TRBJ2-7, with 9 bases aligning to TRBD1. CDR1 MDHEN and CDR2 SYDVKM come from the germline V gene. The CDR3 has 17 residues. J was trimmed by 3 bases and V by 6 bases; bases with no gene match: 15. CDR3 region: CASSGGGVWTGDYEQYF. Written as DNA, the CDR3 is TGTGCCAGCAGCGGAGGAGGGGTCTGGACAGGGGACTACGAGCAGTACTTC.

This clone was seen repeatedly, ten times or more. The V gene is TRBV5-6, the J gene TRBJ1-5, with D possibly matching TRBD1 (6 bases). CDR3 length: 15 amino acids. Germline lookup yields CDR1 SGHDT and CDR2 YYEEEE. Trimming left V 1 base short and J 4 bases short, with 12 bases between. The CDR3, as DNA: TGTGCCAGCAGCTTGTTCGGGACACCAAATCAGCCCCAGCATTTT. Amino acid sequence: CASSLFGTPNQPQHF.

This chain links TRBV27 with TRBJ2-5, with 9 bases that match TRBD1. The germline CDR1 and CDR2 sequences are MNHEY and SMNVEV (reference sequence). V lost 4 bases and J lost 4; bases outside the gene matches: 4. The CDR3 is 14 amino acids. In DNA, the CDR3 is TGTGCCAGCAGTTCCCACAGGGGGCTAGAGACCCAGTACTTC. Translating it yields CASSSHRGLETQYF.

This clone appeared a few times. The V call is TRBV3-1 (or the pseudogene TRBV3-2), the J call TRBJ1-2; 7 bases match TRBD1. CDR3 size: 14 residues. CDR1 LGHDT and CDR2 YNNKEL come from the germline V gene (reference sequence). The V gene end was trimmed by 4 bases and the J gene end by 4 bases; junction bases not matched to a gene: 6. CDR3 coding DNA: TGTGCCAGCAGCCCAGGGGGGTTAGCCTATGGCTACACCTTC. Protein sequence: CASSPGGLAYGYTF.

This clone was picked up a small number of times. The chain uses TRBV20-1 and TRBJ2-7; D remains unclear. Germline V gives CDR1 DFQATT, CDR2 SNEGSKA (reference sequence). This CDR3 comprises 10 residues. Trimming shortened V by 2 bases and J by 5 bases, and 4 bases separated the two germline ends. CDR3 region: CSARLDEQYF. The CDR3 coding sequence is TGCAGTGCTAGATTAGACGAGCAGTACTTC.

This clone was seen a single time. This rearrangement joins TRBV6-5 to TRBJ1-3; TRBD1 agrees at 7 bases. The CDR3 extends over 15 amino acids. CDR1 MNHEY and CDR2 SVGAGI come from the germline V gene. V lost 6 bases to trimming and J lost 0 bases; unmatched junction nucleotides: 5. CDR3 residues: CASRPDRASGNTIYF. Written as DNA, the CDR3 is TGTGCCAGCAGACCCGACAGGGCCTCTGGAAACACCATATATTTT.

Only one count was recorded for this clone. The CDR3 region is CASSPRTGPNYGYTF. In DNA form, the CDR3 reads TGTGCCAGCAGCCCCCGGACAGGGCCTAACTATGGCTACACCTTC. V is TRBV7-8 and J is TRBJ1-2; 8 bases are shared with TRBD1. Trimming at V came to 5 bases and at J to 0 bases, leaving 5 bases not matched to a gene. Per the germline V gene, CDR1 is SGHVS and CDR2 is FQNEAQ. This CDR3 has 15 residues.

The J gene is TRBJ1-6, the V gene TRBV18; 7 bases fit TRBD1. V dropped 3 bases and J dropped 6; count of bases not matched to a gene: 5. CDR3 size: 15 residues. From germline, CDR1 is KGHSH and CDR2 LQKENI. The CDR3 protein is CASSPTGSTNSPLHF. Here the CDR3 DNA reads TGTGCCAGCTCACCGACAGGGTCAACTAATTCACCCCTCCACTTT.

The chain couples TRBV6-5 to TRBJ1-2, with D possibly TRBD1 on 5 matching bases. The CDR3 has 13 amino acids. V dropped 7 bases and J dropped 3 bases, with 12 bases sitting between them. The germline CDR1 and CDR2 sequences are MNHEY and SVGAGI. The CDR3 loop reads CASKKWGDYGYTF. In nucleotides, the CDR3 is TGTGCCAGCAAAAAATGGGGGGACTATGGCTACACCTTC.

J is TRBJ2-1 and V is TRBV5-1; TRBD2 might be the D (5 bases). This CDR3 is 15 amino acids long. Germline V gives CDR1 SGHRS, CDR2 YFSETQ. Deletions cut 2 bases from V and 1 base from J, with 10 bases between. The CDR3 region has the DNA TGCGCCAGCAGCTTCGGTGGGAGATCCTACAATGAGCAGTTCTTC. Residues: CASSFGGRSYNEQFF. Using reference TRBV5-1 and TRBJ2-1 for the parts outside the CDR3, the full variable domain is KAGVTQTPRYLIKTRGQQVTLSCSPISGHRSVSWYQQTPGQGLQFLFEYFSETQRNKGNFPGRFSGRQFSNSRSEMNVSTLELGDSALYLCASSFGGRSYNEQFFGPGTRLTVL.

This clone was seen only a few times. Written as DNA, the CDR3 is TGTGCCAGCAGGCACCCGGGACAGGGGGCTGATGAGCAGTTCTTC. Amino acid sequence: CASRHPGQGADEQFF. This chain connects TRBV6-6 to TRBJ2-1, with 12 nucleotides matching TRBD1. With V trimmed by 6 bases and J by 8 bases, 8 bases remained unmatched. CDR1 is MNHNY and CDR2 is SVGAGI in the germline V gene (reference sequence). The CDR3 length is 15 residues.

The chain recombines TRBV7-8 with TRBJ1-1; weak D call: TRBD1 (5 bases). CDR1 and CDR2 from the germline V gene are SGHVS and FQNEAQ. Trimming took 1 base from V and 0 from J, leaving 18 bases between them. CDR3 size: 18 residues. CDR3 loop: CASSLVSGLGLMNTEAFF. The CDR3 DNA reads as TGTGCCAGCAGCTTAGTTTCAGGGCTCGGCCTAATGAACACTGAAGCTTTCTTT. Full variable domain (remainder filled in from reference TRBV7-8 and TRBJ1-1): GAGVSQSPRYKVAKRGQDVALRCDPISGHVSLFWYQQALGQGPEFLTYFQNEAQLDKSGLPSDRFFAERPEGSVSTLKIQRTQQEDSAVYLCASSLVSGLGLMNTEAFFGQGTRLTVV.

V and J are TRBV12-3 or TRBV12-4 and TRBJ1-2, with D uncertain. Trimming stripped 3 bases from V and 8 bases from J, with 10 bases between. This CDR3 has 12 residues. The CDR3 nucleotides are TGTGCCAGCAGTTTTGGGTCGGGGGGCTACACCTTC. It is translated as CASSFGSGGYTF.